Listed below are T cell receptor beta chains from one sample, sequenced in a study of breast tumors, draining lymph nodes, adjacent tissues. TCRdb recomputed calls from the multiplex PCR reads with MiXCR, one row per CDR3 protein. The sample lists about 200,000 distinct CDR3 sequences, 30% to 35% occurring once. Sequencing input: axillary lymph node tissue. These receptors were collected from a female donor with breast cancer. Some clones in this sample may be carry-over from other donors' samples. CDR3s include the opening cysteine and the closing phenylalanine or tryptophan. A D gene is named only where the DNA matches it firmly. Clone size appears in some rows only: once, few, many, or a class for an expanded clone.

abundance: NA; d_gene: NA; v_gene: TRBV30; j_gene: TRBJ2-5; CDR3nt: TGTGCCTGGGGTTCCCGGGAGACCCAGTACTTC; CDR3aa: CAWGSRETQYF
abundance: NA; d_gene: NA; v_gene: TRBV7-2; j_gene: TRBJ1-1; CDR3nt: TGTGCCAGCAGCTTAAACAGGCTGAACACTGAAGCTTTCTTT; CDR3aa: CASSLNRLNTEAFF
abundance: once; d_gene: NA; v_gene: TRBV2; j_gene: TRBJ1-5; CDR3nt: TGTGCCAGCTTGGAAGGGGGGAATCAGCCCCAGCATTTT; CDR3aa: CASLEGGNQPQHF
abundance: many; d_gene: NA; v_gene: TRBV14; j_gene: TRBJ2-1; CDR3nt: TGTGCCAGCAGCCATCTGGGACTTTACAATGAGCAGTTCTTC; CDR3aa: CASSHLGLYNEQFF
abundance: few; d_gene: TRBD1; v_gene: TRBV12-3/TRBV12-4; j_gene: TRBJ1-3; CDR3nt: TGTGCCAGCAGCTTGGCCGGACAGGGTAACACCATATATTTT; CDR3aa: CASSLAGQGNTIYF
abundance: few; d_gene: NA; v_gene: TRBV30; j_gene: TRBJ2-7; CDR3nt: TGTGCCTGGAGTGGGGTTGGCAGGGGGGCCTACGAGCAGTACTTC; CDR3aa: CAWSGVGRGAYEQYF
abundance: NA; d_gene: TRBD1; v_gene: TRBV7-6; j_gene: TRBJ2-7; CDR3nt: TGTGCCAGCAGCTTTGCGGGACAGGGGTACGAGCAGTACTTC; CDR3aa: CASSFAGQGYEQYF
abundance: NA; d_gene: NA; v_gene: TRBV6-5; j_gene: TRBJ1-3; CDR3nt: TGTGCCAGCAAGCCGGGTTACTCTGGAAACACCATATATTTT; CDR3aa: CASKPGYSGNTIYF
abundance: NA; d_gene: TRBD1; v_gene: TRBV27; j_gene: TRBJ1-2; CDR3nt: TGTGCCAGCAGTTCCCCGACAGGGACTGGCTACACCTTC; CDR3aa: CASSSPTGTGYTF
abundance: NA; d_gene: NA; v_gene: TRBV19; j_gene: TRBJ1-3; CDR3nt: TGTGCCAGTAGTGCTTCTGGAAACACCATATATTTT; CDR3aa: CASSASGNTIYF
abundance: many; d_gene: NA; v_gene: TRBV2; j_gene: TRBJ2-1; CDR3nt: TGTGCCAGCAGTGTGGAGAGGGACAATGAGCAGTTCTTC; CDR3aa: CASSVERDNEQFF
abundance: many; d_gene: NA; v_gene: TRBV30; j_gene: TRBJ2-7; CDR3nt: TGTGCCTGGACCCCCCCAGGTCTGCTCTACGAGCAGTACTTC; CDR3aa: CAWTPPGLLYEQYF
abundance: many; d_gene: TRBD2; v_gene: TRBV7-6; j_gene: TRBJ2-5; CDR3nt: TGTGCCAGCAGCAAAGCGGGGGGCCAAGAGACCCAGTACTTC; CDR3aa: CASSKAGGQETQYF
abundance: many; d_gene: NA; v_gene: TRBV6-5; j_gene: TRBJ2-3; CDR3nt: TGTGCCAGCAGTTACGGGCCTAGCGGCACAGATACGCAGTATTTT; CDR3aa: CASSYGPSGTDTQYF
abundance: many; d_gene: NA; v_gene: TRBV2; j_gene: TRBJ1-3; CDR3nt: TGTGCCAGCAGCGAATGGGTGGGGGCCCCTGGAAACACCATATATTTT; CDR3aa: CASSEWVGAPGNTIYF
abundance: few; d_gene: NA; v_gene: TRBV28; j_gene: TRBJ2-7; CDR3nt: TGTGCCAGCAGTTACCGACCCCCCCTATACGAGCAGTACTTC; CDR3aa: CASSYRPPLYEQYF
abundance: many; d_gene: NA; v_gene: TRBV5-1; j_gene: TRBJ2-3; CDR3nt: TGCGCCAGCAGCTTGGATAAAGATACGCAGTATTTT; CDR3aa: CASSLDKDTQYF
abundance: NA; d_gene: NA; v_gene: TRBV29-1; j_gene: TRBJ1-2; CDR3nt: TGCAGCGTCCCCGGCTCGGGGGGCTACACCTTC; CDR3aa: CSVPGSGGYTF
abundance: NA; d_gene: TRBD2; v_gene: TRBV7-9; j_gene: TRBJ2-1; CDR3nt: TGTGCCAGCAGAATAGTCAATAGCGGGAGTGTACGTGTTGGCATGGGTAATGAGCAGTTCTTC; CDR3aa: CASRIVNSGSVRVGMGNEQFF
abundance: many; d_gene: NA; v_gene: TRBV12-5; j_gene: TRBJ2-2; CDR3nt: TGTGCTAGTGGTTTGGCCTTCGGGAACACCGGGGAGCTGTTTTTT; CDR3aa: CASGLAFGNTGELFF
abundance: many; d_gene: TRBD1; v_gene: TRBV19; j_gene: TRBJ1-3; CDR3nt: TGTGCCAGTAGTGCCCCGAGGGACAGGGGCCGAAACACCATATATTTT; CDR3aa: CASSAPRDRGRNTIYF
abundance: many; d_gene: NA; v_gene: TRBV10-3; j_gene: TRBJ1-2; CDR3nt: TGTGCCATCAAAAGGACAGACCTTAACTATGGCTACACCTTC; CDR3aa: CAIKRTDLNYGYTF
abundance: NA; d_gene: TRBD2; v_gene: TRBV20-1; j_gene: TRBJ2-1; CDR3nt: TGCAGTGCTAGGGCCCAGGGACTAGCGGGAGGGCGGAATGAGCGGTTCTTC; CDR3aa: CSARAQGLAGGRNERFF
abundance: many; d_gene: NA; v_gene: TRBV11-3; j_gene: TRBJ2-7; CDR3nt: TGTGCCAGCAGCTTAGTTACCGGTAACTCCTACGAGCAGTACTTC; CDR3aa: CASSLVTGNSYEQYF
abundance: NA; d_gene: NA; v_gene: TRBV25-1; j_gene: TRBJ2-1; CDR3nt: TGTGCCAGCAGTCCGACGATCCCCGTTGCGAATGAGCAGTTCTTC; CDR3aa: CASSPTIPVANEQFF
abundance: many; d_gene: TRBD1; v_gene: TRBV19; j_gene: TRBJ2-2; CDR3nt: TGTGCAACAGGGGTCACCGGGGAGCTGTTTTTT; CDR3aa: CATGVTGELFF
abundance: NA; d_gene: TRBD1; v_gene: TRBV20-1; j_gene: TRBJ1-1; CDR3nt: TGCAGTGCTTATCGGGGGACAGAGAACACTGAAGCTTTCTTT; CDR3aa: CSAYRGTENTEAFF
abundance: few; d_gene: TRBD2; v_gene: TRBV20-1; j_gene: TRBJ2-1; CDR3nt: TGCAGTGCTAGAGATTCATCTAGCGGGACGTTTGGGACCTACAATGAGCAGTTCTTC; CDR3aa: CSARDSSSGTFGTYNEQFF
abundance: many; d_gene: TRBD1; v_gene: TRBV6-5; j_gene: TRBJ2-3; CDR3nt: TGTGCCAGCAGTTATACCGGGACAGGGTCCGCAGCTGTTGCGGATACGCAGTATTTT; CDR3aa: CASSYTGTGSAAVADTQYF
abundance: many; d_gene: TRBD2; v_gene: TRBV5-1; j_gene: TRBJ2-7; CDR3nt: TGCGCCAGCAGCTATCTAGCGGGAGAGACAAACTACGAGCAGTACTTC; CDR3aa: CASSYLAGETNYEQYF
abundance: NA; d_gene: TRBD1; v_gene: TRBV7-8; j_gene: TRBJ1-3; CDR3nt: TGTGCCAGCAGCTTAGGTCGCAAACAGGGGGCAACCTCTCGAAACGCCATATATTTT; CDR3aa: CASSLGRKQGATSRNAIYF
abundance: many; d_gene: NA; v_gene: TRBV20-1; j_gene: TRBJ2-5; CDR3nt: TGCAGTGCTGGCAGGGTTGGAGAGACCCAGTACTTC; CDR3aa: CSAGRVGETQYF
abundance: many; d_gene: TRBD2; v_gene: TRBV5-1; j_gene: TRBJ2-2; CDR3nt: TGCGCCAGCAGCTTGACTAGCGGGAGGGCGGTCGGGGAGCTGTTTTTT; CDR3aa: CASSLTSGRAVGELFF
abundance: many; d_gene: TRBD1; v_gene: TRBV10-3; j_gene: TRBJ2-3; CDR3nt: TGTGCCATCAGCCGGACAGGGCAGACAGATACGCAGTATTTT; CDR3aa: CAISRTGQTDTQYF
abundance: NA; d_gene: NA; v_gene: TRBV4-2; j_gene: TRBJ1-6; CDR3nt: TGTGCCAGCAGCCAAGGTCGAGGGCCCGAGGGTAGTTCACCCCTCCACTTT; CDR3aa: CASSQGRGPEGSSPLHF
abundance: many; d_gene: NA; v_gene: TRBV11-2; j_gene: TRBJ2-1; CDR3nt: TGTGCCAGCAGCTTAGTCTATGAGCAGTTCTTC; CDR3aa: CASSLVYEQFF
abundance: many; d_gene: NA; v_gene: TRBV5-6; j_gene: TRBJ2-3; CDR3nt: TGTGCCAGCAGGCGGGACAGTTCGAGTCTAACGCAGTATTTT; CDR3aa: CASRRDSSSLTQYF
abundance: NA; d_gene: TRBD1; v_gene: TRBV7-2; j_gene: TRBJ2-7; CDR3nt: TGTGCCAGCAGCGTGGACAGGTCCTACGAGCAGTACTTC; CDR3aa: CASSVDRSYEQYF
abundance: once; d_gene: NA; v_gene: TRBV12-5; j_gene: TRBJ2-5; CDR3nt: TGTGCTAGTGTCCAATCCGATCGGGTTGAGACCCAGTACTTC; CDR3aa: CASVQSDRVETQYF
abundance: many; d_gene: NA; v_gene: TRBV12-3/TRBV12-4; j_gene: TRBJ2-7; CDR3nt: TGTGCCAGCAGTCTTAACCTCCTCGGCATCTCCTACGAGCAGTACTTC; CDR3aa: CASSLNLLGISYEQYF
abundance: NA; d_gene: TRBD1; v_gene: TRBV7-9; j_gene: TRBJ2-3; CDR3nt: TGTGCCAGCAGCGCGACGACAGGGGGCACAGATACGCAGTATTTT; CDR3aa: CASSATTGGTDTQYF
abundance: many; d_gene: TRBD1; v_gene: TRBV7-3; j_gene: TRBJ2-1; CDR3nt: TGTGCCAGCAGCTCCGACAGGGTGTCCTACAATGAGCAGTTCTTC; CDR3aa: CASSSDRVSYNEQFF
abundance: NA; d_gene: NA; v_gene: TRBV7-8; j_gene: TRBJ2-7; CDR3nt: TGTGCCAGCAGCTTAGCTGTCGGGAGCTCCTACGAGCAGTACTTC; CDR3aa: CASSLAVGSSYEQYF
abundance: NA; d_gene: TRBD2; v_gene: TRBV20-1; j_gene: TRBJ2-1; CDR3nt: TGCAGTGCCCCCGGAGCGGGAGAAGAGCAGTTCTTC; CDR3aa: CSAPGAGEEQFF
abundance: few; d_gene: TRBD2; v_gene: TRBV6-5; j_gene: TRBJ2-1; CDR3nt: TGTGCCAGCAGTCCGGGACTAGCGGGGGGTCGGTCCTACAATGAGCAGTTCTTC; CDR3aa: CASSPGLAGGRSYNEQFF
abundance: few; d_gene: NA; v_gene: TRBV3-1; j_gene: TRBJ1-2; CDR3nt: TGTGCCAGCAGCCAAGAAGTAGGGACCTTGAACTATGGCTACACCTTC; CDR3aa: CASSQEVGTLNYGYTF
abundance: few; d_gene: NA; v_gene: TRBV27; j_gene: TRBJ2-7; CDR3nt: TGTGCCAGCAGTTTCTCCGGGATCGGGGACGAGCAGTACTTC; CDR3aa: CASSFSGIGDEQYF
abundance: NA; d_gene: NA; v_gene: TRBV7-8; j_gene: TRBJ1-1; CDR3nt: TGTGCCAGCAGCTTAGCGGGAGTCGCTGAAGCTTTCTTT; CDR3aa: CASSLAGVAEAFF